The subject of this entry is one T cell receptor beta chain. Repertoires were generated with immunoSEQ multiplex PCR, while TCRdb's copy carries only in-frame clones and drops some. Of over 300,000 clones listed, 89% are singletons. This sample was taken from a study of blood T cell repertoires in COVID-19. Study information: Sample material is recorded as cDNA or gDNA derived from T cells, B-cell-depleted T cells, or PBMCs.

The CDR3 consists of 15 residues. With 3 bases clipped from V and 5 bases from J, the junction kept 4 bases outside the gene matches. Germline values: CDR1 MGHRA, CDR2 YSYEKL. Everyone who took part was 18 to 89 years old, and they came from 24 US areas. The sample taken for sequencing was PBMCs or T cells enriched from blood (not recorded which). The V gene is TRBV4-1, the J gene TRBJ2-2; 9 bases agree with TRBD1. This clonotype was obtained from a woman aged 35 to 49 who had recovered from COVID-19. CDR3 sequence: CASSHWTGVTGELFF. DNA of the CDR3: TGCGCCAGCAGCCACTGGACAGGGGTGACCGGGGAGCTGTTTTTT.